This TCR beta chain was obtained from a study of neurological immune-mediated disorders. Whole-study results and caveats: A possible signature was seen in one related-CDR3 cluster, into which phylogenetic grouping placed the repertoires of 18 of 34 multiple sclerosis patients.

Synthesis of cDNA was accomplished via 5'RACE employing 10-nucleotide random UMIs. MiXCR was run by TCRdb on the 5' RACE reads, yielding one entry per CDR3 protein. Of tens of thousands of distinct CDR3 sequences in the sample, under 2% were seen once. At least ten counts were recorded for this clonotype. As yet, its antigen is unknown. CDR3 length: 15 amino acids. Trimming removed 5 bases at V and 0 bases at J, with 12 bases between. Germline V gives CDR1 MNHNY, CDR2 SVGAGI (reference sequence). The genes are TRBV6-6 and TRBJ2-3, with D unresolved. The sequencing sample was made of PBMCs. This TCR was recovered from a woman aged 35 to 49 with multiple sclerosis. The CDR3 sequence: CASSLGPTSTDTQYF. Here the CDR3 DNA reads TGTGCCAGCAGTCTCGGGCCCACTAGCACAGATACGCAGTATTTT.